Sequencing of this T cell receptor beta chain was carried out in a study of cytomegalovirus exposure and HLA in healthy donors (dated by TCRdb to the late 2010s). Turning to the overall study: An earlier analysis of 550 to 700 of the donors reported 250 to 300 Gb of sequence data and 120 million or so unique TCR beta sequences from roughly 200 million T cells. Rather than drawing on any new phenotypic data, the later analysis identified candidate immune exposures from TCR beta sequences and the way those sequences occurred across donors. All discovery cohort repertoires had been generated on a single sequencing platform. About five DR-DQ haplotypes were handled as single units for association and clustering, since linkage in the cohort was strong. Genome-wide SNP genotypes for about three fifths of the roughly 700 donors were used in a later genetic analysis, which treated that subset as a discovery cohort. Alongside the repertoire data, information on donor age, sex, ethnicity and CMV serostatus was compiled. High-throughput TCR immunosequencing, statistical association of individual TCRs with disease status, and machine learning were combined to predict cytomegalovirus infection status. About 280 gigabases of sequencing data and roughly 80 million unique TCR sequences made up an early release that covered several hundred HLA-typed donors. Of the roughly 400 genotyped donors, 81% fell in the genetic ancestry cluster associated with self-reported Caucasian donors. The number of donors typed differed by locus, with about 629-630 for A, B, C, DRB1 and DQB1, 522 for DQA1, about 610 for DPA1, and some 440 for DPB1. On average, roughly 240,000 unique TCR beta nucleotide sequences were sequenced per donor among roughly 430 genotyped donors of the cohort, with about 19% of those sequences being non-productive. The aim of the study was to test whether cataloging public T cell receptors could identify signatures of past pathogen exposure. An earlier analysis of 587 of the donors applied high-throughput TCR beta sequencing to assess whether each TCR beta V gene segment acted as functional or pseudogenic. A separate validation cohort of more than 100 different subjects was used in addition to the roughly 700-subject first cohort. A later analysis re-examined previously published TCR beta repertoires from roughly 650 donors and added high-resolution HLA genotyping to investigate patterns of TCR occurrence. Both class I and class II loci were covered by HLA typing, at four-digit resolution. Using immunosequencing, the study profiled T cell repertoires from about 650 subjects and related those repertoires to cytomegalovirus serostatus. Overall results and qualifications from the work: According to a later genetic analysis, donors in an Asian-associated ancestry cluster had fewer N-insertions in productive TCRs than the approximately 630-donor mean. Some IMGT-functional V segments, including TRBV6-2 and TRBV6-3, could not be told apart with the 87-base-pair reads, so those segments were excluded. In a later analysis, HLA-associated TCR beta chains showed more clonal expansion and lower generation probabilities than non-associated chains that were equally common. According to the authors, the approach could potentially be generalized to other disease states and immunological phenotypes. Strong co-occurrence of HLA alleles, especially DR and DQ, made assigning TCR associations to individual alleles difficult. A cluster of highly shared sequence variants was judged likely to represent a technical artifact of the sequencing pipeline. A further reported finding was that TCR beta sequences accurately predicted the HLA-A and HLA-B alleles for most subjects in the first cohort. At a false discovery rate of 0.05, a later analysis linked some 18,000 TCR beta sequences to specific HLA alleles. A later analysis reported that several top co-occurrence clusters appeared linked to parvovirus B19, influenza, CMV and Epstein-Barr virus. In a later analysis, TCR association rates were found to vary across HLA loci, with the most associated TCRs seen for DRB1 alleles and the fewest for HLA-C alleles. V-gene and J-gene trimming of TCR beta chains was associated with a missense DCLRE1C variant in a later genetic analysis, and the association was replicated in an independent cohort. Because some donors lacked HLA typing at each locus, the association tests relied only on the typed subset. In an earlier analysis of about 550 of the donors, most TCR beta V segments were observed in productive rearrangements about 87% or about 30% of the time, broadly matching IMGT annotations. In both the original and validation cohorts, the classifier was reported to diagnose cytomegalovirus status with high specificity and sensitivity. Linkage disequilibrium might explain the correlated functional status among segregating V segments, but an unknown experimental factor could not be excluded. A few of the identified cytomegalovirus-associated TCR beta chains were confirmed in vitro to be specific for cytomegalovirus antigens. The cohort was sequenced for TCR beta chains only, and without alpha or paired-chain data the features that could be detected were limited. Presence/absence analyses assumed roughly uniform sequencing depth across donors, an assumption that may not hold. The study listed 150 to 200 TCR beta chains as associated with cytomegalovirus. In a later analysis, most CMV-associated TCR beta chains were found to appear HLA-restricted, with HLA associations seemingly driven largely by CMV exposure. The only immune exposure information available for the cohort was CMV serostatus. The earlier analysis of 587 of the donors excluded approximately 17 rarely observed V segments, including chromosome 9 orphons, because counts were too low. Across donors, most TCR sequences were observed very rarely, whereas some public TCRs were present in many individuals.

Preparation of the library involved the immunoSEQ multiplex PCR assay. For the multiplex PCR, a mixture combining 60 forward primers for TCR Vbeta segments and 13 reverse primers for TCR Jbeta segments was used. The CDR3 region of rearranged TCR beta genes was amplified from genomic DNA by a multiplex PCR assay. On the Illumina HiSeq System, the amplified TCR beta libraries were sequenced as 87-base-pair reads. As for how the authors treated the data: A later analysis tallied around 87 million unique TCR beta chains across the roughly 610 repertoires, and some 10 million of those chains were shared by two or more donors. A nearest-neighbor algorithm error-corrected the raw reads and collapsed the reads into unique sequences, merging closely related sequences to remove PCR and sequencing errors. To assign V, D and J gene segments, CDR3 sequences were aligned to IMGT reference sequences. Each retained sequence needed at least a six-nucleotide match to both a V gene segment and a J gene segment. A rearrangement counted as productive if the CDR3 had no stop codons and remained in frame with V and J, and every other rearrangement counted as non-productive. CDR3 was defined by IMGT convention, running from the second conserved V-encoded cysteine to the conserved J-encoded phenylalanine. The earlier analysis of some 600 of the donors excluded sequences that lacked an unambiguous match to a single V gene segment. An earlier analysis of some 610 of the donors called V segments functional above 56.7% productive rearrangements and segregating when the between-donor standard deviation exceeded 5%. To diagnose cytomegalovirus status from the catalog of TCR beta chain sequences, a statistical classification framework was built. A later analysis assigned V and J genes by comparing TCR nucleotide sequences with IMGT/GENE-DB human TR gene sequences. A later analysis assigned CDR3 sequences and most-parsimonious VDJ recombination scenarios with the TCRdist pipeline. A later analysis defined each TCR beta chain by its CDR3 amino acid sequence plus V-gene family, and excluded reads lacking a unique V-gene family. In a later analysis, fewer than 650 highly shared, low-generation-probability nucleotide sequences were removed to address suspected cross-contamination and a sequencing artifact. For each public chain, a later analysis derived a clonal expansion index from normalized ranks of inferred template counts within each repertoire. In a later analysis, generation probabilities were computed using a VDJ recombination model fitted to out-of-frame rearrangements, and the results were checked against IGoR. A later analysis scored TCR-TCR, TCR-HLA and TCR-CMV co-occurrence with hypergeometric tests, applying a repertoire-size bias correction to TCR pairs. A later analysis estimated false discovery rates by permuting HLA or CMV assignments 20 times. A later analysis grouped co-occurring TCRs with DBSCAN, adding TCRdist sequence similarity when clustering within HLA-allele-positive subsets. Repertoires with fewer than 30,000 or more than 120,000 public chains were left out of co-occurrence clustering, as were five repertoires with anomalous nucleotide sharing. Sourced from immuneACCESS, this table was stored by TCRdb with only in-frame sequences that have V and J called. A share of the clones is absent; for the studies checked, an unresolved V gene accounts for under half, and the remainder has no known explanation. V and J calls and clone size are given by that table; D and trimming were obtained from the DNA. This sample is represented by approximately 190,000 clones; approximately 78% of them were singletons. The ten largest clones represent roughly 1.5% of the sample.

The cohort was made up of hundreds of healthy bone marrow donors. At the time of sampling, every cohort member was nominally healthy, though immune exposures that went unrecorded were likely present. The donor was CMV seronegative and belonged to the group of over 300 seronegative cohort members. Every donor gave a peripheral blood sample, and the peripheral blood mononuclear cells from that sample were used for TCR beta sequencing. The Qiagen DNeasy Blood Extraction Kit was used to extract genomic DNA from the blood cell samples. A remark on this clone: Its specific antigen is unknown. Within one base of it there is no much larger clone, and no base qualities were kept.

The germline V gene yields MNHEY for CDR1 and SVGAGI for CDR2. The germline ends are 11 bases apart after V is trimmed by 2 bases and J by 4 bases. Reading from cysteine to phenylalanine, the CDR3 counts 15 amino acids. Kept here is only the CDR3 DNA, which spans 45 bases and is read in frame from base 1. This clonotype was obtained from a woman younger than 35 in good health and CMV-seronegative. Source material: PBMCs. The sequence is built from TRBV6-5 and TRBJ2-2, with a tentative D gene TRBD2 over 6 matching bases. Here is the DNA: TGTGCCAGCAGTTACGGGCGGGGCGCCACCGGGGAGCTGTTTTTT. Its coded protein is CASSYGRGATGELFF.